Listed here is a single TCR beta chain. CDR3 length equals 19 residues. The V gene lost 7 bases and the J gene lost 6 bases, with 30 bases spanning the gap. Germline loops: CDR1 MDHEN, CDR2 SYDVKM. Measured with immunoSEQ multiplex PCR; TCRdb has only the in-frame clones, and not every one. The sample includes around 250,000 clones, 70% to 90% seen only once; the top ten take less than 2.5%. Those who participated ranged in age from roughly 18 to 89 years and resided in about two dozen US areas. Cohorts were based on clinical histories the participants reported. Recovered status applied to Cohort 3 donors who had two consecutive negative PCRs. It also applied to those with clearance or with symptom resolution. This specimen belongs to a study of blood T cell repertoires in COVID-19.

The receptor was isolated from a woman in her forties or fifties who had recovered from COVID-19. The sequencing sample was made of PBMCs or T cells enriched from blood (not recorded which). V gene TRBV28 combines with J gene TRBJ1-4; TRBD1 might be the D (6 bases). The CDR3 nucleotides are TGTGCCAGCAACGCAAAAGTGGACAGTGCAGAGGATTGGGATGAAAAACTGTTTTTT. It encodes CASNAKVDSAEDWDEKLFF.